This TCR beta chain was recovered during a study of monozygotic twins with cystic fibrosis. Sequencing used immunoSEQ multiplex PCR; TCRdb keeps in-frame clones, though not all of them. The sample lists about 23,000 clones, around 90% occurring once. Comments on this clone: Its antigen is unidentified.

Notes on the study in general: Median Simpson clonality of 0.0095 suggested naive T cells predominated. Nucleotide-identical clonotype sharing was significantly higher within monozygotic CF twin pairs than between unrelated CF individuals.

Germline V gene lookup returns CDR1 SGHVS and CDR2 FQNEAQ. Trimming took off 2 bases at V and 7 bases at J, with 18 bases between the two ends. This CDR3 is 15 amino acids long. The gene calls are TRBV7-8 and TRBJ2-7, with D unclear. What was sequenced was blood. The clonotype comes from a girl aged 2-10 years with cystic fibrosis. The CDR3 here is CASSLMGQATWEQYF. As DNA, the CDR3 is TGTGCCAGCAGCTTAATGGGTCAGGCGACCTGGGAGCAGTACTTC.